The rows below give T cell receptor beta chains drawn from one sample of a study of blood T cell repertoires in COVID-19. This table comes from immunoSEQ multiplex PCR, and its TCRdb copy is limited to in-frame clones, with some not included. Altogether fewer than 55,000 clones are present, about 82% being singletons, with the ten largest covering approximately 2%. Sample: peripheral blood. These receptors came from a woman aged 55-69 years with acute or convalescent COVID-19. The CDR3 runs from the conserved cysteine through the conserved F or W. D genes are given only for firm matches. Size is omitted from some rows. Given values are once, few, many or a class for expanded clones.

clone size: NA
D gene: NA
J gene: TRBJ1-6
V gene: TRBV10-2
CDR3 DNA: TGCGCCAGCAGTGCTGCAGGCGGGTCGGTACCCCTCCACTTT
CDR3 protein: CASSAAGGSVPLHF

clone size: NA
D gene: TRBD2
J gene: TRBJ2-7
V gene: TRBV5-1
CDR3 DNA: TGCGCCAGCAGCTCTAGGACTAGCGGGAGGAATTACGAGCAGTACTTC
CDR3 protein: CASSSRTSGRNYEQYF

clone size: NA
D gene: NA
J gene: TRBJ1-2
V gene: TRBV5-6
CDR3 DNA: TGTGCCAGCAGCTCTGGACTGGTTAACTATGGCTACACCTTC
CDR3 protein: CASSSGLVNYGYTF

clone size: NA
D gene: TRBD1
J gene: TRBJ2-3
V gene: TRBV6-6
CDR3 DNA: TGTGCCAGCAGTTACGGCAGGGGGTCAGATACGCAGTATTTT
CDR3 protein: CASSYGRGSDTQYF

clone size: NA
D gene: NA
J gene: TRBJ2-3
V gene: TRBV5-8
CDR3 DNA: TGTGCCAGCAGCCTCATCGTTACTTTTAGCACAGATACGCAGTATTTT
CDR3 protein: CASSLIVTFSTDTQYF

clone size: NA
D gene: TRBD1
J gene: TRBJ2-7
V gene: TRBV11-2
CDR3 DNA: TGTGCCAGCAGCCACCAGACAGGGGTAGTCGAGCAGTACTTC
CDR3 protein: CASSHQTGVVEQYF

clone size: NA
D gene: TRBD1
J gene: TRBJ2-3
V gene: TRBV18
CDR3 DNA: TGTGCCAGCTCATCGTCGGACAGGGGCACGCAGTATTTT
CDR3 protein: CASSSSDRGTQYF

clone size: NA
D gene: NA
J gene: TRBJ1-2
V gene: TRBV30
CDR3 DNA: TGTGCCTGGAGCCGAGACAGACCTTATGGCTACACCTTC
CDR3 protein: CAWSRDRPYGYTF

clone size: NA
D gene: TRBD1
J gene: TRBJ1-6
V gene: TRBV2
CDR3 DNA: TGTGCCAGCAGATTTGGACAGGGCGAAAATTCACCCCTCCACTTT
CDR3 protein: CASRFGQGENSPLHF

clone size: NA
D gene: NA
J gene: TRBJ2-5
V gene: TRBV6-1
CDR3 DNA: TGTGCCAGCAGTGAATCAGGAGAGACCCAGTACTTC
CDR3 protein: CASSESGETQYF

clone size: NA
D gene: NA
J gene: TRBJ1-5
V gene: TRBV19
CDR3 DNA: TGTGCCAGTAGTATAGTTTGGCAGGGCAATCAGCCCCAGCATTTT
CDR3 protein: CASSIVWQGNQPQHF

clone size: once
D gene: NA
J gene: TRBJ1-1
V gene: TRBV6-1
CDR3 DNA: TGTGCCAGCAGTGACCTCAGGGGGAACACTGAAGCTTTCTTT
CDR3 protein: CASSDLRGNTEAFF

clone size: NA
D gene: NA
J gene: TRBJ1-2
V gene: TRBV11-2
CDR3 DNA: TGTGCCAGCAGCTTAGTTAGAGGCAGACTCTCTAACTATGGCTACACCTTC
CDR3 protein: CASSLVRGRLSNYGYTF

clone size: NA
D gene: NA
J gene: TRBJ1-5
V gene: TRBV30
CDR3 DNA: TGTGCCTGGGAACAGGGCGGCAATCAGCCCCAGCATTTT
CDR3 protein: CAWEQGGNQPQHF

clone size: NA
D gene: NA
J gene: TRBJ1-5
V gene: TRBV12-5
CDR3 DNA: TGTGCTAGTGGTTTGTCTGATCAGCCCCAGCATTTT
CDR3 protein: CASGLSDQPQHF

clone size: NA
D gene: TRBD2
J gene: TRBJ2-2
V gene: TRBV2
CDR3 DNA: TGTGCCAGCACCACCCTAGACGCGGGAGGAGAACTGGCCGGGGAGCTGTTTTTT
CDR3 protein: CASTTLDAGGELAGELFF

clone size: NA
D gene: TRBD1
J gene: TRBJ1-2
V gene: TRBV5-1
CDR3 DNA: TGCGCCAGCAGCACACAGGGGGCCCACTATGGCTACACCTTC
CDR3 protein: CASSTQGAHYGYTF

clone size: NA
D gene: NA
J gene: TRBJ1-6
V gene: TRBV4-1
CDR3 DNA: TGCGCCAGCAGCCCCCAGGGGCTGGGATCACCCCTCCACTTT
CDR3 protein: CASSPQGLGSPLHF

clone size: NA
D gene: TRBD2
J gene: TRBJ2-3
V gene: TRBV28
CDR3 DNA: TGTGCCAGCAGTTGGGCTAGCGGGGGGCCTAGCACAGATACGCAGTATTTT
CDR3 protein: CASSWASGGPSTDTQYF

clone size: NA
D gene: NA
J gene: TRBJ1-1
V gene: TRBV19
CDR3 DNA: TGTGCCAGTGGGTCCTTACGGGAGGCTTTCTTT
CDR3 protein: CASGSLREAFF

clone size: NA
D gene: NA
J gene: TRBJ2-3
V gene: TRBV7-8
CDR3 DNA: TGTGCCAGCAGCCGTACCGGGGGTGACACAGATACGCAGTATTTT
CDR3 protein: CASSRTGGDTDTQYF

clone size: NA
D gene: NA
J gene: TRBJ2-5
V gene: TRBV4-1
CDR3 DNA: TGCGCCAGCAGCTCCAGCAACGGGAGAGGGTGGGAGACCCAGTACTTC
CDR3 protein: CASSSSNGRGWETQYF

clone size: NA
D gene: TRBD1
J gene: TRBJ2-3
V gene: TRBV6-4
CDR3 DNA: TGTGCCAGCAGTGACTTTTTAGGACAGGGCCTTGGAGATACGCAGTATTTT
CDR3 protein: CASSDFLGQGLGDTQYF

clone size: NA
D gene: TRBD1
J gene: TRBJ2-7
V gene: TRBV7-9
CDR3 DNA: TGTGCCAGCAGGCAAGACAGAGGGGGCCCCTTCGGCGAGCAGTACTTC
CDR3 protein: CASRQDRGGPFGEQYF

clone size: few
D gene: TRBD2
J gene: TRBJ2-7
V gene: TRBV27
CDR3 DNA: TGTGCCAGCAGTTTGACAGGACTAGCGGTCTACGAGCAGTACTTC
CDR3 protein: CASSLTGLAVYEQYF

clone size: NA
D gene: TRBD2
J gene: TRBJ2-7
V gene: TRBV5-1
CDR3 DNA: TGCGCCAGCAGCGAACCGGGGGGGTACTACGAGCAGTACTTC
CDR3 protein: CASSEPGGYYEQYF